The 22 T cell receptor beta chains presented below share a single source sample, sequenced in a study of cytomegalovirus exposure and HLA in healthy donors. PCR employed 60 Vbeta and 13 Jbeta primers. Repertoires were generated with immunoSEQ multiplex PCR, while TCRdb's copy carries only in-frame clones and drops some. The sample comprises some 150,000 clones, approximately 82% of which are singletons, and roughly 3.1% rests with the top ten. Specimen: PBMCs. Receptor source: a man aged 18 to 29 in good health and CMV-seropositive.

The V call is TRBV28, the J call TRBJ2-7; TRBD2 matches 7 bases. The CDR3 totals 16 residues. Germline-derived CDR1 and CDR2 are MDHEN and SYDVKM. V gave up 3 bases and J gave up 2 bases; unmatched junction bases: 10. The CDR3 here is CASSLVGLAATYEQYF. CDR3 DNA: TGTGCCAGCAGTTTGGTAGGGCTAGCGGCAACCTACGAGCAGTACTTC. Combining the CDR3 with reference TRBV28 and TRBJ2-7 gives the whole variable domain DVKVTQSSRYLVKRTGEKVFLECVQDMDHENMFWYRQDPGLGLRLIYFSYDVKMKEKGDIPEGYSVSREKKERFSLILESASTNQTSMYLCASSLVGLAATYEQYFGPGTRLTVT.

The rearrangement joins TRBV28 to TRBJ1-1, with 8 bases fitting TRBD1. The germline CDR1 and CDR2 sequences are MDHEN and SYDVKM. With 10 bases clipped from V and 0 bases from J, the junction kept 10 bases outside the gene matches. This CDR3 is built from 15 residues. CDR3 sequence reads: CATHLRDRLNTEAFF. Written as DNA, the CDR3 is TGTGCCACCCACCTGAGGGACAGGCTGAACACTGAAGCTTTCTTT. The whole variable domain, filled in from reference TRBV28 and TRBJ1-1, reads DVKVTQSSRYLVKRTGEKVFLECVQDMDHENMFWYRQDPGLGLRLIYFSYDVKMKEKGDIPEGYSVSREKKERFSLILESASTNQTSMYLCATHLRDRLNTEAFFGQGTRLTVV.

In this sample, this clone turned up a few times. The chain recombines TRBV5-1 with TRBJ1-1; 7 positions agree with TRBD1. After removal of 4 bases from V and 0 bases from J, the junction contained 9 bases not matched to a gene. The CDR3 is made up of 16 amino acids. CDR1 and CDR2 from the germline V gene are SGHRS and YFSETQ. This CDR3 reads CASSAGQLLMNTEAFF. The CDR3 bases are TGCGCCAGCAGCGCGGGACAGTTACTCATGAACACTGAAGCTTTCTTT.

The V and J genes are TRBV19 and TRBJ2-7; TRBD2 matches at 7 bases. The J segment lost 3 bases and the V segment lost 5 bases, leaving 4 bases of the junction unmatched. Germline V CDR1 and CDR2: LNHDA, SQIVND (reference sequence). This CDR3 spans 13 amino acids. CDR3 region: CASSRGEGYEQYF. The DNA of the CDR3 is TGTGCCAGTAGTCGGGGGGAGGGCTACGAGCAGTACTTC.

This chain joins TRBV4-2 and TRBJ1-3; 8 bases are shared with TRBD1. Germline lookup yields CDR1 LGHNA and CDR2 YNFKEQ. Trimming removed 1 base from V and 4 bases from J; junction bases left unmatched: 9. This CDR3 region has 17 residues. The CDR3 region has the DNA TGTGCCAGCAGCCAAGCTCCAGGGGGCGCGGGCGGAAACACCATATATTTT. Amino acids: CASSQAPGGAGGNTIYF.

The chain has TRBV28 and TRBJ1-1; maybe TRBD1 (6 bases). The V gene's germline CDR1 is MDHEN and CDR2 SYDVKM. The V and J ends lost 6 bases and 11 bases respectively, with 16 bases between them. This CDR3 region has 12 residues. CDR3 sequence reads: CASSGTGREAFF. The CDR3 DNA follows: TGTGCCAGCAGCGGTACAGGGAGAGAGGCTTTCTTT.

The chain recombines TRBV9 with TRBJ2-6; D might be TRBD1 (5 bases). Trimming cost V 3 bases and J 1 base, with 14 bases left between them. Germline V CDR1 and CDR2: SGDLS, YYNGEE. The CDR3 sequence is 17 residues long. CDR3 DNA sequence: TGTGCCAGCAGCGACGCAGGGATGGGTTCTGGGGCCAACGTCCTGACTTTC. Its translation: CASSDAGMGSGANVLTF. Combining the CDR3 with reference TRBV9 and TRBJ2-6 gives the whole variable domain DSGVTQTPKHLITATGQRVTLRCSPRSGDLSVYWYQQSLDQGLQFLIQYYNGEERAKGNILERFSAQQFPDLHSELNLSSLELGDSALYFCASSDAGMGSGANVLTFGAGSRLTVL.

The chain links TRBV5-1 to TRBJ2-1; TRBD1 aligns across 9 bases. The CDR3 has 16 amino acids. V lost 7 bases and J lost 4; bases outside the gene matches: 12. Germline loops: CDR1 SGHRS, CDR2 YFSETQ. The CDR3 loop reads CASRLSGTGFYNEQFF. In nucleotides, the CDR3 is TGCGCCAGCCGACTATCCGGGACAGGGTTTTACAATGAGCAGTTCTTC.

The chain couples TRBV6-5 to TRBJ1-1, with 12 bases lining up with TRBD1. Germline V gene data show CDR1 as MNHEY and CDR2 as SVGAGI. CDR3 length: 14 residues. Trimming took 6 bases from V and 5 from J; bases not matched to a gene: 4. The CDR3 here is CASRGDRGLTEAFF. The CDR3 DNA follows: TGTGCCAGCAGAGGGGACAGGGGGCTTACTGAAGCTTTCTTT.

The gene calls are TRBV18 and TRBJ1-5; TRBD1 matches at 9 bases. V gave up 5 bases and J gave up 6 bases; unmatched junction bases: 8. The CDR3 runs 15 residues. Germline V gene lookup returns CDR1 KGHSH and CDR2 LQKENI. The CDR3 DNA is TGTGCCAGCTCATCAGGCACAGGGGGCTCTCAGCCCCAGCATTTT. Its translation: CASSSGTGGSQPQHF.

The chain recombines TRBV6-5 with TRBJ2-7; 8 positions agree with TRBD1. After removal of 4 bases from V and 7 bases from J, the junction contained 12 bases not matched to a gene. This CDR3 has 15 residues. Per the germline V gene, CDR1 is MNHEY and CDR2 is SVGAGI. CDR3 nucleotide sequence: TGTGCCAGCAGTTGGTTAGGGACAGGAAGGGGAGAGCAGTACTTC. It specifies CASSWLGTGRGEQYF.

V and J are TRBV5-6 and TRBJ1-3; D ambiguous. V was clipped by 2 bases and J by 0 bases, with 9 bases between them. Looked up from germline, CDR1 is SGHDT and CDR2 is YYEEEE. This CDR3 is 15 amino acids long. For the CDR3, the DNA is TGTGCCAGCAGCTTTCGGGGTAGCTCTGGAAACACCATATATTTT. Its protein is CASSFRGSSGNTIYF.

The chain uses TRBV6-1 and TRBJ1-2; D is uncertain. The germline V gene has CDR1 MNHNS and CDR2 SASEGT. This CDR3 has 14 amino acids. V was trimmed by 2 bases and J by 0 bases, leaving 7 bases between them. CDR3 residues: CASSERLTNYGYTF. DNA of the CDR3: TGTGCCAGCAGTGAACGACTGACTAACTATGGCTACACCTTC.

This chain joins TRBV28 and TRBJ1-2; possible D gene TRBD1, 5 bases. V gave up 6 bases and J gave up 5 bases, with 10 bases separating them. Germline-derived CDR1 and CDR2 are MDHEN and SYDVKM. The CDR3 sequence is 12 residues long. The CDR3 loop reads CASRSTEYGYTF. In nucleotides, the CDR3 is TGTGCCAGCAGGTCGACAGAATATGGCTACACCTTC.

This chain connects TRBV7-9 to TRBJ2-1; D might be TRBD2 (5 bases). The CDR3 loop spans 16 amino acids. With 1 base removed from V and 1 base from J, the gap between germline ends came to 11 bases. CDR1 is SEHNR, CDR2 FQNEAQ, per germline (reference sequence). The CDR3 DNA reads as TGTGCCAGCAGCTTAGACCGGGGAAGATCCTACAATGAGCAGTTCTTC. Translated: CASSLDRGRSYNEQFF.

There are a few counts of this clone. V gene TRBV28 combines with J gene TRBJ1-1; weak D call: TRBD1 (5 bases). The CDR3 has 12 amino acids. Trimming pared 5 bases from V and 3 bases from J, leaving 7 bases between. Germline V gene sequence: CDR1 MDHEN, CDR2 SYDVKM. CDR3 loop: CASSAGDTEAFF. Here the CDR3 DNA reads TGTGCCAGCAGTGCGGGGGACACTGAAGCTTTCTTT.

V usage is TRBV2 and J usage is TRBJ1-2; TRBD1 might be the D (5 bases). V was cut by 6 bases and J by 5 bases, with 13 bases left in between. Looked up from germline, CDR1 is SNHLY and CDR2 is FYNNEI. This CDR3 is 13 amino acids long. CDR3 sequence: CASRADRVYGYTF. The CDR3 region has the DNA TGTGCCAGCAGAGCCGACAGAGTATATGGCTACACCTTC.

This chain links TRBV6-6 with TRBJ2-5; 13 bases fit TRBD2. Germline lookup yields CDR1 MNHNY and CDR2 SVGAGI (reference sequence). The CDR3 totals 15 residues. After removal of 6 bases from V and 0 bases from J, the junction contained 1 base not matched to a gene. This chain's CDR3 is CASRGTSGNQETQYF. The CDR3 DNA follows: TGTGCCAGCAGGGGGACTAGCGGGAACCAAGAGACCCAGTACTTC.

CDR3 in amino acids: CASSLDLTSWETQYF. CDR3 nucleotide sequence: TGTGCCAGCAGCTTAGACTTAACTAGCTGGGAGACCCAGTACTTC. The chain combines TRBV7-8 with TRBJ2-5; D is perhaps TRBD2 (6 bases). Trimming removed 1 base from V and 5 bases from J, with 14 bases in between. Germline CDR1 is SGHVS and CDR2 is FQNEAQ. The CDR3 has 15 amino acids.

The CDR3 region has the DNA TGTGCCATCAGTGAAACCGGGACAGGGATTAGCAATCAGCCCCAGCATTTT. It translates to CAISETGTGISNQPQHF. This chain links TRBV10-3 with TRBJ1-5; the match to TRBD1 covers 9 bases. The ends lost 3 bases at V and 0 bases at J; junction bases unmatched: 6. This CDR3 spans 17 amino acids. Germline V gene sequence: CDR1 ENHRY, CDR2 SYGVKD.

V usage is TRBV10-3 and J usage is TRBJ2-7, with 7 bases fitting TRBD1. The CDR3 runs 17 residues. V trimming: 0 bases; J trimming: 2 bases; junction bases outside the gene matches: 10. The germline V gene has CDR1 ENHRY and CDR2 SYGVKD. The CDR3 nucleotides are TGTGCCATCAGTGAGTCGGCGAGACAGGGCGTCACCTACGAGCAGTACTTC. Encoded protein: CAISESARQGVTYEQYF.

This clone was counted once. The CDR3 spells CASSQRGHQNTEAFF. Here the CDR3 DNA reads TGCGCCAGCAGCCAAAGGGGACACCAGAACACTGAAGCTTTCTTT. The chain carries TRBV4-1 and TRBJ1-1; possibly TRBD1 for D (6 bases). Germline V gives CDR1 MGHRA, CDR2 YSYEKL. This CDR3 has 15 residues. The V end was cut by 2 bases, the J end by 1 base, with 11 bases between.